The 24 T cell receptor beta chains below all came from one sample that was sequenced in a study of T-cell reconstitution after alpha-beta-depleted transplantation in children. Library preparation (for TCRbeta) was performed with unique molecular identifiers. TCRdb used MiXCR to reprocess the PCR reads, holding one entry per CDR3 protein. The sample carries around 580,000 distinct CDR3 sequences, approximately 30% recorded once. The source material was PBMCs, sampled before TCRalphabeta/CD19-depleted stem cell transplant. The receptors come from a boy under three years old with Wiskott-Aldrich syndrome, due to receive a stem cell transplant.

This rearrangement joins TRBV6-1 to TRBJ2-3; 9 bases line up with TRBD1. The J segment lost 0 bases and the V segment lost 6 bases, leaving 4 bases of the junction unmatched. The CDR3 covers 15 residues. CDR1 MNHNS and CDR2 SASEGT come from the germline V gene. The CDR3 nucleotides are TGTGCCAGCAGCTGGGACAGGGCTAGCACAGATACGCAGTATTTT. Its translation: CASSWDRASTDTQYF.

This clonotype was found a few times. The rearrangement uses TRBV28 and TRBJ2-7; D gene uncertain. Germline assignment: CDR1 MDHEN and CDR2 SYDVKM. This CDR3 comprises 14 residues. V gave up 5 bases and J gave up 2 bases, with 13 bases separating them. The CDR3 sequence: CASSRVSTTYEQYF. CDR3 DNA sequence: TGTGCCAGCAGTCGGGTCTCGACAACCTACGAGCAGTACTTC.

Only a few counts were recorded for this clonotype. The CDR3, as DNA: TGTGCCTGGACCCCGGGACTAGTTCTTAGTGAGCAGTTCTTC. Protein product: CAWTPGLVLSEQFF. The chain combines TRBV30 with TRBJ2-1; 8 bases are shared with TRBD2. This CDR3 is built from 14 residues. The V gene end was trimmed by 4 bases and the J gene end by 9 bases; junction bases not matched to a gene: 11. Germline values: CDR1 GTSNPN, CDR2 SVGIG (reference sequence).

This clonotype was counted only a few times. V is TRBV20-1 and J is TRBJ2-5; D is undetermined. Germline loops: CDR1 DFQATT, CDR2 SNEGSKA (reference sequence). The CDR3 contains 14 residues. Trimming cost V 2 bases and J 2 bases, with 12 bases left between them. The CDR3 is CSARTRPLQETQYF. CDR3 DNA: TGCAGTGCTAGAACTCGGCCGCTACAAGAGACCCAGTACTTC.

This clonotype occurred a few times. This rearrangement joins TRBV7-8 to TRBJ2-3; D perhaps matches TRBD1 (5 bases). CDR1 SGHVS and CDR2 FQNEAQ come from the germline V gene. V lost 1 base to trimming and J lost 0 bases, with 14 bases between them. The CDR3 is made up of 17 amino acids. The CDR3 loop is CASSLGGRGWSTDTQYF. The CDR3 nucleotides are TGTGCCAGCAGCTTAGGTGGTAGGGGCTGGAGCACAGATACGCAGTATTTT.

The chain uses TRBV14 and TRBJ2-1; no reliable D call. Germline CDR1 and CDR2: SGHDN and FVKESK. CDR3 length equals 16 residues. V lost 3 bases, J lost 3 bases, and 15 bases lay in between. As DNA, the CDR3 is TGTGCCAGCAGCCACCAGTCGGCCACCCTCTACAATGAGCAGTTCTTC. It encodes CASSHQSATLYNEQFF. Together with reference TRBV14 and TRBJ2-1, the CDR3 gives the full variable domain: EAGVTQFPSHSVIEKGQTVTLRCDPISGHDNLYWYRRVMGKEIKFLLHFVKESKQDESGMPNNRFLAERTGGTYSTLKVQPAELEDSGVYFCASSHQSATLYNEQFFGPGTRLTVL.

The chain is built from TRBV9 and TRBJ2-6, with D uncertain. This CDR3 is built from 15 residues. Germline V gives CDR1 SGDLS, CDR2 YYNGEE. Deletions cut 3 bases from V and 3 bases from J, with 10 bases between. CDR3 in DNA: TGTGCCAGCAGCGGTTTGGGGTTTGGGGCCAACGTCCTGACTTTC. It is translated as CASSGLGFGANVLTF.

This clonotype was seen a few times. V usage is TRBV3-1 and J usage is TRBJ2-1; 8 bases map to TRBD2. This CDR3 is 16 amino acids long. Germline CDR1 reads LGHDT; CDR2 reads YNNKEL (reference sequence). The V gene end was trimmed by 2 bases and the J gene end by 8 bases; junction bases not matched to a gene: 11. The CDR3 DNA is TGTGCCAGCAGCCAACTCGCCGGGAGGGCCAAACATGAGCAGTTCTTC. Amino acid sequence: CASSQLAGRAKHEQFF.

The V call is TRBV24-1, the J call TRBJ2-1; D not certain. This CDR3 contains 13 residues. Germline V CDR1 and CDR2: KGHDR, SFDVKD. Trimming took off 9 bases at V and 0 bases at J, with 8 bases between the two ends. CDR3 DNA sequence: TGTGCCACCGAGGAGAGCTCCTACAATGAGCAGTTCTTC. Protein: CATEESSYNEQFF.

The J gene is TRBJ2-1, the V gene TRBV5-5; TRBD2 aligns across 7 bases. J was trimmed by 4 bases and V by 1 base; bases with no gene match: 8. This CDR3 comprises 16 residues. In germline, CDR1 is SGHKS, CDR2 YYEKEE (reference sequence). The CDR3 is CASSLRLADRYNEQFF. In DNA form, the CDR3 reads TGTGCCAGCAGCTTGAGGCTAGCGGACCGATACAATGAGCAGTTCTTC.

V gene TRBV10-3 combines with J gene TRBJ2-7, with 10 bases aligning to TRBD1. After removal of 2 bases from V and 6 bases from J, the junction contained 4 bases not matched to a gene. The CDR3 covers 14 residues. From germline, CDR1 is ENHRY and CDR2 SYGVKD. The CDR3 coding sequence is TGTGCCATCAGTGAGCCGGGGACAGGGGCCGAGCAGTACTTC. Protein sequence: CAISEPGTGAEQYF.

This clonotype has at least ten counts. The V gene is TRBV5-1, the J gene TRBJ2-6; D is possibly TRBD2 (6 bases). This CDR3 spans 19 amino acids. Germline V lookup: CDR1 SGHRS, CDR2 YFSETQ. Trimming took off 1 base at V and 0 bases at J, with 17 bases between the two ends. The chain's CDR3 is CASSLTGGTPYSGANVLTF. The CDR3 region has the DNA TGCGCCAGCAGCTTGACGGGCGGGACTCCCTACTCTGGGGCCAACGTCCTGACTTTC.

This chain links TRBV3-1 with TRBJ1-2; 7 bases are a match to TRBD1. The CDR3 runs 15 residues. The V segment lost 3 bases and the J segment 2 bases; nucleotides outside the gene matches: 6. Germline lookup yields CDR1 LGHDT and CDR2 YNNKEL (reference sequence). The CDR3 is CASSHQDRPNYGYTF. The CDR3 coding sequence is TGTGCCAGCAGCCACCAGGACAGGCCAAACTATGGCTACACCTTC.

This clonotype showed up just a few times. The chain joins TRBV27 to TRBJ2-2, with 8 positions matching TRBD2. The germline V gene has CDR1 MNHEY and CDR2 SMNVEV (reference sequence). The CDR3 has 15 residues. J gave up 3 bases and V 4 bases, and 4 bases lay outside the gene matches. The CDR3: CASSYSGGDTGELFF. The DNA of the CDR3 is TGTGCCAGCAGTTACAGCGGGGGCGACACCGGGGAGCTGTTTTTT.

The rearrangement links TRBV6-1 to TRBJ2-1; D is tentatively TRBD1 or TRBD2 (7 bases each). The germline gives CDR1 MNHNS, CDR2 SASEGT. CDR3 size: 16 residues. The V and J ends lost 7 bases and 7 bases respectively, with 23 bases between them. The CDR3 sequence: CASNDRTGGSSNEQFF. The CDR3 nucleotides read TGTGCCAGCAATGATAGGACAGGCGGGAGCTCGAATGAGCAGTTCTTC.

This clonotype was seen only a few times. The V and J genes are TRBV12-3 or TRBV12-4 and TRBJ1-1; 8 bases fit TRBD1. Unmatched junction bases numbered 9, after V lost 4 bases and J lost 5 bases. This CDR3 is 15 amino acids long. CDR3 region: CASSSGQGLMTEAFF. In DNA, the CDR3 is TGTGCCAGCAGTTCCGGACAGGGATTAATGACTGAAGCTTTCTTT.

This clonotype was observed once. A junction end diverges from the germline sequence, so it may reflect a read error. CDR3 protein: CASSSDLAGLSYKQYF. As DNA, the CDR3 is TGCGCCAGCAGCTCGGACCTAGCGGGCCTGTCCTACAAGCAGTACTTC. The chain joins TRBV5-1 to TRBJ2-7; TRBD2 matches 8 bases. The germline V gene encodes CDR1 SGHRS and CDR2 YFSETQ. The CDR3 loop spans 16 amino acids.

The genes are TRBV5-5 and TRBJ1-2; possible D gene TRBD1, 6 bases. V was shortened by 2 bases and J by 7 bases, with 15 bases between the two germline ends. CDR3 length equals 14 residues. Germline CDR1 and CDR2: SGHKS and YYEKEE (reference sequence). The CDR3 DNA is TGTGCCAGCAGCTTAATGACAGGTGTAGGTGGCTACACCTTC. Translating gives CASSLMTGVGGYTF.

V usage is TRBV5-1 and J usage is TRBJ2-3; possibly TRBD2 for D (6 bases). Germline V gene sequence: CDR1 SGHRS, CDR2 YFSETQ. V dropped 5 bases and J dropped 4 bases, with 17 bases sitting between them. The CDR3 is 15 residues long. CDR3 bases: TGCGCCAGCAGTTGGACCCCTCCGGGGGCAGATACGCAGTATTTT. This translates into CASSWTPPGADTQYF.

The chain employs TRBV5-1 and TRBJ2-7; TRBD2 matches at 10 bases. In germline, CDR1 is SGHRS, CDR2 YFSETQ. The length of the CDR3 is 18 residues. J lost 4 bases, V lost 0 bases, and 13 bases had no gene match. In DNA, the CDR3 is TGCGCCAGCAGCTTGGATTCTAGCGGGAGTTCGCCGGGGTACGAGCAGTACTTC. Translation: CASSLDSSGSSPGYEQYF.

The sample holds a few counts of this clonotype. The chain has TRBV18 and TRBJ2-5, with 10 positions matching TRBD2. V dropped 3 bases and J dropped 1; count of bases not matched to a gene: 2. The CDR3 loop spans 15 amino acids. Germline V lookup: CDR1 KGHSH, CDR2 LQKENI. This chain's CDR3 is CASSPASGSQETQYF. For the CDR3, the DNA is TGTGCCAGCTCACCGGCTAGCGGGAGCCAAGAGACCCAGTACTTC.

This clonotype was seen a few times. The V and J genes are TRBV15 and TRBJ2-1; TRBD2 agrees at 9 bases. The V segment lost 4 bases and the J segment 5 bases; nucleotides outside the gene matches: 12. The CDR3 is 17 residues long. Germline V CDR1 and CDR2: LNHNV, YYDKDF (reference sequence). The CDR3 DNA sequence: TGTGCCACCAGCACCAAGATTACGCTAGCGGGAAACAATGAGCAGTTCTTC. Translation gives CATSTKITLAGNNEQFF.

The chain is built from TRBV7-8 and TRBJ1-4, with 8 bases matching TRBD1. Germline trimming cut 5 bases from V and 6 bases from J; bases unmatched to any gene: 2. There are 13 residues in the CDR3. Germline values: CDR1 SGHVS, CDR2 FQNEAQ. Here the CDR3 DNA reads TGTGCCAGCAGCGCGGGACAGGATGAAAAACTGTTTTTT. It translates to CASSAGQDEKLFF. Drawing the rest from reference TRBV7-8 and TRBJ1-4, the complete variable domain is GAGVSQSPRYKVAKRGQDVALRCDPISGHVSLFWYQQALGQGPEFLTYFQNEAQLDKSGLPSDRFFAERPEGSVSTLKIQRTQQEDSAVYLCASSAGQDEKLFFGSGTQLSVL.

This chain joins TRBV25-1 and TRBJ2-1, with 9 bases lining up with TRBD1. The CDR3 consists of 15 residues. Germline-derived CDR1 and CDR2 are MGHDK and SYGVNS. The J segment lost 7 bases and the V segment lost 2 bases, leaving 6 bases of the junction unmatched. The CDR3 DNA sequence: TGTGCCAGCAGTGAACAGGGACAGGGAGGAAATGAGCAGTTCTTC. As protein: CASSEQGQGGNEQFF.